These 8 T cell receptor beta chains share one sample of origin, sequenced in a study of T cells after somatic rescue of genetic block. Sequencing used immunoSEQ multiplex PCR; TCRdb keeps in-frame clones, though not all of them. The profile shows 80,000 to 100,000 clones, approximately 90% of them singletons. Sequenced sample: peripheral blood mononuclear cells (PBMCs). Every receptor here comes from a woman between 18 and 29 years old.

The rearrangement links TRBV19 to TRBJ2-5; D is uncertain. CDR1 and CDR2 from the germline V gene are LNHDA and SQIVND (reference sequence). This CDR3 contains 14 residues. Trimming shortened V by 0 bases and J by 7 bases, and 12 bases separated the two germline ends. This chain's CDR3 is CASSIESPPGTQYF. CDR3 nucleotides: TGTGCCAGTAGTATAGAATCCCCTCCAGGGACCCAGTACTTC.

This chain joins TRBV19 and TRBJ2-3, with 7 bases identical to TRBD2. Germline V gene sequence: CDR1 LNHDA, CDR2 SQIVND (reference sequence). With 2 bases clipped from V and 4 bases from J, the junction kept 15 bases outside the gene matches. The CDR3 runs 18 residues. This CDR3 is CASSIRLAADGFPDTQYF. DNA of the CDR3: TGTGCCAGTAGTATAAGGCTAGCGGCGGATGGGTTTCCAGATACGCAGTATTTT.

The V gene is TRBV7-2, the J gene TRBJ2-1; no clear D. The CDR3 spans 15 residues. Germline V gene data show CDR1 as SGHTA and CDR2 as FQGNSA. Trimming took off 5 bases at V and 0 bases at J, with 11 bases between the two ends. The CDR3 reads CASSIDVSSYNEQFF. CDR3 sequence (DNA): TGTGCCAGCAGCATAGACGTGAGCTCCTACAATGAGCAGTTCTTC.

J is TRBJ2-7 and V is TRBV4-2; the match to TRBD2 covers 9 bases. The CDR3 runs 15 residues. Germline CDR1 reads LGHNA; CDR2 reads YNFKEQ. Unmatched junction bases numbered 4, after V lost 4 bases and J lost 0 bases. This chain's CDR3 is CASSPTSGSSYEQYF. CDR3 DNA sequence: TGTGCCAGCAGCCCGACTAGCGGAAGCTCCTACGAGCAGTACTTC.

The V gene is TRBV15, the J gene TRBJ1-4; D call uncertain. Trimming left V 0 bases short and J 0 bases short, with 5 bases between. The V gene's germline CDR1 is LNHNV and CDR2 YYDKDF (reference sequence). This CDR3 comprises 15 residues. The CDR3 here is CATSRDPTTNEKLFF. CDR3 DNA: TGTGCCACCAGCAGAGACCCAACAACTAATGAAAAACTGTTTTTT.

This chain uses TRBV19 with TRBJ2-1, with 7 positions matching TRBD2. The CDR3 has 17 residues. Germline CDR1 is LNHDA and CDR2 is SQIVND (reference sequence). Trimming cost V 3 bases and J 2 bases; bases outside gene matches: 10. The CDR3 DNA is TGTGCCAGTAGTATGGGGGAGGGGCGGAGGGCCTACAATGAGCAGTTCTTC. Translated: CASSMGEGRRAYNEQFF.

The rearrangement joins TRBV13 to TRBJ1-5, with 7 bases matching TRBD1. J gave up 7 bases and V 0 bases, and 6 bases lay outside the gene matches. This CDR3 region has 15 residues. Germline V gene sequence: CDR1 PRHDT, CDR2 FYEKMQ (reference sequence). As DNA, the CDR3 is TGTGCCAGCAGCTTAGGCCGACAGGGTGTCCAGCCCCAGCATTTT. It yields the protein CASSLGRQGVQPQHF.

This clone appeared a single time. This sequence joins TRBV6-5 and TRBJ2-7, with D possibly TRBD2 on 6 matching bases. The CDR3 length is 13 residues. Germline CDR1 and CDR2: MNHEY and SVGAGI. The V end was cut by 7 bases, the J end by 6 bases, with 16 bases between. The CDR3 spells CASIENAGTEQYF. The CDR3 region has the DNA TGTGCCAGCATCGAGAATGCGGGAACCGAGCAGTACTTC.